The rows below give T cell receptor beta chains drawn from one sample of a study of blood T cell repertoires in COVID-19. Generated by immunoSEQ multiplex PCR, the TCRdb table keeps only in-frame clones and is missing some. The sample has 53,000 or so clones, roughly nine tenths seen once. The sample consisted of peripheral blood. These receptors originate from a man between 40 and 49 years old with acute or convalescent COVID-19. The CDR3 runs from the conserved cysteine through the conserved F or W. The D gene is left open where the match is weak. Only part of the rows carry a size: once, few, many, or a class if the clone is expanded.

j_gene: TRBJ2-1; v_gene: TRBV7-8; d_gene: -; abundance: once; CDR3aa: CASSLTRDSNEQFF; CDR3nt: TGTGCCAGCAGCTTAACCCGGGACTCCAATGAGCAGTTCTTC
j_gene: TRBJ2-1; v_gene: TRBV11-2; d_gene: TRBD2; abundance: -; CDR3aa: CASSLDITSGRNEQFF; CDR3nt: TGTGCCAGCAGCTTAGATATCACTAGCGGGAGAAATGAGCAGTTCTTC
j_gene: TRBJ2-1; v_gene: TRBV3-1/TRBV3-2; d_gene: TRBD2; abundance: -; CDR3aa: CASSQGLAGEEQFF; CDR3nt: TGTGCCAGCAGCCAAGGACTAGCGGGAGAGGAGCAGTTCTTC
j_gene: TRBJ2-1; v_gene: TRBV7-8; d_gene: -; abundance: -; CDR3aa: CASSLNSRDEQFF; CDR3nt: TGTGCCAGCAGCTTAAATTCTCGGGATGAGCAGTTCTTC
j_gene: TRBJ1-3; v_gene: TRBV27; d_gene: -; abundance: -; CDR3aa: CASSLGRGGNTIYF; CDR3nt: TGTGCCAGCAGTTTGGGAAGGGGCGGAAACACCATATATTTT
j_gene: TRBJ2-1; v_gene: TRBV5-4; d_gene: TRBD2; abundance: few; CDR3aa: CAFSGYSGSNEQFF; CDR3nt: TGTGCCTTCAGTGGATATAGCGGGAGCAATGAGCAGTTCTTC
j_gene: TRBJ1-1; v_gene: TRBV6-5; d_gene: -; abundance: -; CDR3aa: CASSYGGGTEAFF; CDR3nt: TGTGCCAGCAGTTACGGGGGGGGCACTGAAGCTTTCTTT
j_gene: TRBJ2-7; v_gene: TRBV2; d_gene: TRBD1; abundance: -; CDR3aa: CASGMDRGPDEQYF; CDR3nt: TGTGCCTCTGGGATGGACAGGGGCCCCGACGAGCAGTACTTC
j_gene: TRBJ2-3; v_gene: TRBV6-5; d_gene: TRBD1; abundance: -; CDR3aa: CASSSGGRAQYF; CDR3nt: TGTGCCAGCAGTTCAGGGGGTCGAGCGCAGTATTTT
j_gene: TRBJ2-3; v_gene: TRBV5-5; d_gene: -; abundance: -; CDR3aa: CASSLGHSSTDTQYF; CDR3nt: TGTGCCAGCAGCTTGGGACATTCTAGCACAGATACGCAGTATTTT
j_gene: TRBJ2-7; v_gene: TRBV29-1; d_gene: -; abundance: -; CDR3aa: CSVVSTLSSYEQYF; CDR3nt: TGCAGCGTTGTCAGTACCTTAAGCTCCTACGAGCAGTACTTC
j_gene: TRBJ2-1; v_gene: TRBV6-1; d_gene: -; abundance: few; CDR3aa: CASTHRDHEQFF; CDR3nt: TGTGCCAGCACCCACAGGGACCATGAGCAGTTCTTC
j_gene: TRBJ2-5; v_gene: TRBV3-1/TRBV3-2; d_gene: -; abundance: -; CDR3aa: CASSPRGETQYF; CDR3nt: TGTGCCAGCAGCCCCAGGGGTGAGACCCAGTACTTC
j_gene: TRBJ1-1; v_gene: TRBV7-2; d_gene: -; abundance: -; CDR3aa: CASSPGAANTEAFF; CDR3nt: TGTGCCAGCAGCCCAGGGGCAGCGAACACTGAAGCTTTCTTT
j_gene: TRBJ2-1; v_gene: TRBV29-1; d_gene: -; abundance: -; CDR3aa: CSVDGGGGLWGEQFF; CDR3nt: TGCAGCGTTGATGGTGGGGGAGGACTCTGGGGTGAGCAGTTCTTC
j_gene: TRBJ2-7; v_gene: TRBV5-1; d_gene: TRBD1; abundance: -; CDR3aa: CASSLAWDRLTYEQYF; CDR3nt: TGCGCCAGCAGCTTGGCCTGGGACAGGCTAACCTACGAGCAGTACTTC
j_gene: TRBJ1-6; v_gene: TRBV6-5; d_gene: -; abundance: -; CDR3aa: CASRTGTKVSPLHF; CDR3nt: TGTGCCAGCAGGACCGGGACAAAAGTCTCACCCCTCCACTTT
j_gene: TRBJ1-1; v_gene: TRBV19; d_gene: TRBD1; abundance: -; CDR3aa: CASRNPGTAEAFF; CDR3nt: TGTGCCAGTAGAAACCCAGGGACAGCTGAAGCTTTCTTT
j_gene: TRBJ2-5; v_gene: TRBV3-1/TRBV3-2; d_gene: TRBD2; abundance: -; CDR3aa: CASSQFFLAGGRVQETQYF; CDR3nt: TGTGCCAGCAGCCAATTCTTCCTAGCGGGAGGGCGAGTGCAAGAGACCCAGTACTTC
j_gene: TRBJ1-1; v_gene: TRBV3-1/TRBV3-2; d_gene: -; abundance: -; CDR3aa: CASSLDRKEAFF; CDR3nt: TGTGCCAGCAGCTTAGACAGGAAAGAAGCTTTCTTT
j_gene: TRBJ1-1; v_gene: TRBV12-3/TRBV12-4; d_gene: -; abundance: -; CDR3aa: CASSGQLNTEAFF; CDR3nt: TGTGCCAGCAGTGGACAGTTGAACACTGAAGCTTTCTTT
j_gene: TRBJ1-5; v_gene: TRBV6-5; d_gene: -; abundance: -; CDR3aa: CASKQGSSNQPQHF; CDR3nt: TGTGCCAGCAAGCAGGGGAGTAGCAATCAGCCCCAGCATTTT
j_gene: TRBJ1-2; v_gene: TRBV24-1; d_gene: TRBD1; abundance: -; CDR3aa: CATSDTGTGGDGYTF; CDR3nt: TGTGCCACCAGTGATACCGGGACAGGGGGCGATGGCTACACCTTC
j_gene: TRBJ2-1; v_gene: TRBV5-1; d_gene: -; abundance: -; CDR3aa: CASSSTGVSAYNEQFF; CDR3nt: TGCGCCAGCAGCTCCACCGGCGTTAGCGCCTACAATGAGCAGTTCTTC
j_gene: TRBJ1-3; v_gene: TRBV7-9; d_gene: TRBD1; abundance: -; CDR3aa: CASRAGGGNTIYF; CDR3nt: TGTGCCAGCAGAGCAGGGGGCGGAAACACCATATATTTT
j_gene: TRBJ2-2; v_gene: TRBV4-2; d_gene: -; abundance: -; CDR3aa: CASSQEGQGGYTGELFF; CDR3nt: TGTGCCAGCAGCCAAGAAGGTCAGGGGGGATACACCGGGGAGCTGTTTTTT
j_gene: TRBJ2-2; v_gene: TRBV9; d_gene: TRBD2; abundance: -; CDR3aa: CASSGPLAGTFGELFF; CDR3nt: TGTGCCAGCAGCGGACCTTTAGCGGGAACGTTCGGGGAGCTGTTTTTT
j_gene: TRBJ2-2; v_gene: TRBV10-3; d_gene: -; abundance: -; CDR3aa: CAISFLPPRDTTGELFF; CDR3nt: TGTGCCATCAGTTTTCTCCCCCCCCGGGACACAACCGGGGAGCTGTTTTTT
j_gene: TRBJ1-5; v_gene: TRBV2; d_gene: -; abundance: -; CDR3aa: CASRGTRGKGQPQHF; CDR3nt: TGTGCCAGCAGGGGTACGCGAGGGAAGGGCCAGCCCCAGCATTTT
j_gene: TRBJ1-1; v_gene: TRBV11-3; d_gene: -; abundance: -; CDR3aa: CASSLVGFAGANTEAFF; CDR3nt: TGTGCCAGCAGCTTAGTTGGGTTCGCGGGGGCGAACACTGAAGCTTTCTTT
j_gene: TRBJ1-5; v_gene: TRBV19; d_gene: TRBD1; abundance: -; CDR3aa: CASMRDRGGNQPQHF; CDR3nt: TGTGCCAGTATGAGGGACAGGGGAGGCAATCAGCCCCAGCATTTT
j_gene: TRBJ1-2; v_gene: TRBV18; d_gene: TRBD1; abundance: -; CDR3aa: CASSPPDRGLGYTF; CDR3nt: TGTGCCAGCTCACCACCGGACAGGGGGCTTGGCTACACCTTC
j_gene: TRBJ2-7; v_gene: TRBV14; d_gene: -; abundance: once; CDR3aa: CASSRTDMWREQYF; CDR3nt: TGTGCCAGCAGCCGGACGGACATGTGGCGCGAGCAGTACTTC
j_gene: TRBJ2-5; v_gene: TRBV5-1; d_gene: TRBD1; abundance: -; CDR3aa: CASSPGQGGETQYF; CDR3nt: TGCGCCAGCAGCCCGGGACAGGGCGGAGAGACCCAGTACTTC
j_gene: TRBJ1-1; v_gene: TRBV27; d_gene: TRBD1; abundance: -; CDR3aa: CASSLLNRGTEAFF; CDR3nt: TGTGCCAGCAGTTTATTAAACAGGGGGACTGAAGCTTTCTTT
j_gene: TRBJ2-2; v_gene: TRBV6-5; d_gene: TRBD2; abundance: few; CDR3aa: CASSGGDTGELFF; CDR3nt: TGTGCCAGCAGCGGGGGGGACACCGGGGAGCTGTTTTTT
j_gene: TRBJ1-2; v_gene: TRBV4-2; d_gene: -; abundance: -; CDR3aa: CASSQDTPGGDYGYTF; CDR3nt: TGTGCCAGCAGCCAAGACACCCCGGGTGGCGACTATGGCTACACCTTC
j_gene: TRBJ2-1; v_gene: TRBV6-5; d_gene: TRBD1; abundance: -; CDR3aa: CASSRTGQQFF; CDR3nt: TGTGCCAGCAGTCGGACAGGGCAGCAGTTCTTC
j_gene: TRBJ1-3; v_gene: TRBV3-1/TRBV3-2; d_gene: TRBD1; abundance: -; CDR3aa: CASSRDRGSSGNTIYF; CDR3nt: TGTGCCAGCAGCCGGGACAGGGGATCCTCTGGAAACACCATATATTTT
j_gene: TRBJ2-7; v_gene: TRBV5-1; d_gene: TRBD2; abundance: -; CDR3aa: CASSPSSGGSYEQYF; CDR3nt: TGCGCCAGCAGCCCATCTAGCGGGGGCTCCTACGAGCAGTACTTC
j_gene: TRBJ2-7; v_gene: TRBV5-6; d_gene: -; abundance: -; CDR3aa: CASSLAGKNYEQYF; CDR3nt: TGTGCCAGCAGCTTGGCCGGGAAAAACTACGAGCAGTACTTC
j_gene: TRBJ1-1; v_gene: TRBV4-3; d_gene: -; abundance: -; CDR3aa: CASSQDRNTEAFF; CDR3nt: TGCGCCAGCAGCCAGGACAGGAACACTGAAGCTTTCTTT